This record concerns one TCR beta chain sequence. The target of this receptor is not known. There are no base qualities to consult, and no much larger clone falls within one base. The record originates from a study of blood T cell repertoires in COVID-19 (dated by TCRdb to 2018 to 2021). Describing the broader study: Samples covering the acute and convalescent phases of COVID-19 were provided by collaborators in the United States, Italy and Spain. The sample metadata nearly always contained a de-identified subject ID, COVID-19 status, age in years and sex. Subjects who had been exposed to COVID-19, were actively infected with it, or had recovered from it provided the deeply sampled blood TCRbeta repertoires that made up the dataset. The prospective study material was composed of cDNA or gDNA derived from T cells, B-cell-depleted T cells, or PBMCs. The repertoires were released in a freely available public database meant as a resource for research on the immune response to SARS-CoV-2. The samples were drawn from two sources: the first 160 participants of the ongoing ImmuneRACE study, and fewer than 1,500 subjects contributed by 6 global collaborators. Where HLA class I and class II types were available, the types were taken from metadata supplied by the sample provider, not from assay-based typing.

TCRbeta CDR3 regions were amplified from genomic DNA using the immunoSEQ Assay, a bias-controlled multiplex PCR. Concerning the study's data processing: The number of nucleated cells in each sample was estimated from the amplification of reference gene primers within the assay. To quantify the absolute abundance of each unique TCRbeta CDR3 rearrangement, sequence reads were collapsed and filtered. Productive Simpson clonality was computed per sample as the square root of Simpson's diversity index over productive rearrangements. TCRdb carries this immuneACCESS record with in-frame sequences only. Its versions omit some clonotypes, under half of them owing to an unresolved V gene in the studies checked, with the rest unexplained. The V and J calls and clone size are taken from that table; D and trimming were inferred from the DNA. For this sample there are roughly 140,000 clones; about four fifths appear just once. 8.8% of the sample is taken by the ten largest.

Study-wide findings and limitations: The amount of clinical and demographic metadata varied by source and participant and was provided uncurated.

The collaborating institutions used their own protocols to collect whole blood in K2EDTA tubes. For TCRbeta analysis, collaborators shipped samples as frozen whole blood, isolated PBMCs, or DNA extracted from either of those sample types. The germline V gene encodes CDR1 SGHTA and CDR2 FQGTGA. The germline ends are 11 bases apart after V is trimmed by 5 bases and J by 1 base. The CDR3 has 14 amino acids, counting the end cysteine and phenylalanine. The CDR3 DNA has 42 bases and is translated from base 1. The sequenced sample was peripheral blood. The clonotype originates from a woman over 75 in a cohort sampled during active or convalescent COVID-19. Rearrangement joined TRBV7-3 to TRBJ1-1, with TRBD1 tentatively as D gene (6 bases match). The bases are TGTGCCAGCAGCCCGGACAGTTGGAACACTGAAGCTTTCTTT. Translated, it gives CASSPDSWNTEAFF.